The rows below give T cell receptor beta chains drawn from one sample of a study of Ad26.COV2.S vaccination and SARS-CoV-2 variants. The assay was immunoSEQ multiplex PCR, and TCRdb's table has in-frame clones only and misses some. The sample contains hundreds of thousands of clones, about 87% of which appear only once. The sequencing used peripheral blood, collected in a trial of Ad26.COV2.S vaccine versus placebo. These receptors all stem from a person between 18 and 65 years old who received the Ad26.COV2.S COVID-19 vaccine or a placebo. Each CDR3 is given with its conserved first and last residue. Each record gives: CDR3 length, D gene, V gene, J gene, clone size, CDR3 protein, CDR3 DNA. D genes are given only for firm matches. Where a row states a size, it is once, few, many or the class of an expanded clone; other rows omit it.

20	-	TRBV9	TRBJ2-1	-	CASSEPPGVTSPFSYNEQFF	TGTGCCAGCAGCGAGCCCCCAGGGGTGACTAGCCCATTCTCCTACAATGAGCAGTTCTTC
13	-	TRBV5-6	TRBJ2-7	-	CASSLIAAYEQYF	TGTGCCAGCAGCTTGATTGCAGCCTACGAGCAGTACTTC
14	TRBD1	TRBV10-2	TRBJ2-1	once	CATLGDRGRNEQFF	TGCGCCACCTTGGGGGACAGGGGACGAAATGAGCAGTTCTTC
11	-	TRBV27	TRBJ2-5	-	CASIPKKTQYF	TGTGCCAGCATTCCTAAAAAGACCCAGTACTTC
12	-	TRBV30	TRBJ1-2	-	CAWSVARGVYTF	TGTGCCTGGAGTGTTGCCCGGGGAGTATACACCTTC
15	TRBD1	TRBV11-1	TRBJ2-5	-	CASSPQQGVGETQYF	TGTGCCAGCAGCCCCCAACAGGGGGTGGGGGAGACCCAGTACTTC
16	TRBD1	TRBV5-1	TRBJ2-5	-	CASSRTATGGRETQYF	TGCGCCAGCAGCCGTACTGCCACAGGGGGAAGGGAGACCCAGTACTTC
13	TRBD1	TRBV18	TRBJ1-1	few	CASSPKGATEAFF	TGTGCCAGCTCGCCTAAGGGGGCCACTGAAGCTTTCTTT
14	-	TRBV6-5	TRBJ2-5	-	CASSPGHRGETQYF	TGTGCCAGCAGCCCGGGACACCGGGGGGAGACCCAGTACTTC
16	TRBD1	TRBV19	TRBJ1-5	-	CASSISTGALNQPQHF	TGTGCCAGTAGTATCTCAACAGGGGCCCTCAATCAGCCCCAGCATTTT
15	-	TRBV4-1	TRBJ2-1	-	CASSQDQGGWNEQFF	TGCGCCAGCAGCCAAGATCAGGGGGGGTGGAATGAGCAGTTCTTC
14	-	TRBV5-6	TRBJ1-1	once	CASSLALGVTEAFF	TGTGCCAGCAGCTTGGCCTTGGGGGTCACTGAAGCTTTCTTT
18	-	TRBV9	TRBJ1-1	-	CASSVAGLGQGTNTEAFF	TGTGCCAGCAGCGTAGCTGGATTGGGGCAGGGGACAAACACTGAAGCTTTCTTT
14	-	TRBV11-2	TRBJ2-3	-	CASSLDRGTDTQYF	TGTGCCAGCAGCTTAGACCGGGGCACAGATACGCAGTATTTT
17	TRBD1	TRBV4-3	TRBJ1-4	-	CASSQGQSERTNEKLFF	TGCGCCAGCAGCCAGGGACAGTCCGAACGCACTAATGAAAAACTGTTTTTT
15	-	TRBV3-1/TRBV3-2	TRBJ2-7	once	CASSQSQAAYYEQYF	TGTGCCAGCAGCCAAAGTCAAGCGGCTTACTACGAGCAGTACTTC
14	-	TRBV2	TRBJ2-7	-	CASLGRDSYYEQYF	TGTGCCAGCCTTGGGCGGGACAGCTACTACGAGCAGTACTTC
14	-	TRBV19	TRBJ1-5	-	CASGNTGNNQPQHF	TGTGCCAGTGGAAATACAGGGAACAATCAGCCCCAGCATTTT
17	-	TRBV14	TRBJ2-1	-	CASSQEGGPGLSNEQFF	TGTGCCAGCAGCCAAGAGGGGGGCCCTGGGTTAAGCAATGAGCAGTTCTTC
19	TRBD1	TRBV19	TRBJ1-5	-	CASSEGFSGGGYSNQPQHF	TGTGCCAGTAGTGAGGGGTTCTCAGGGGGAGGCTATAGCAATCAGCCCCAGCATTTT
15	-	TRBV4-1	TRBJ2-5	-	CASSQFSENQETQYF	TGCGCCAGCAGCCAATTTTCCGAGAACCAAGAGACCCAGTACTTC
19	TRBD2	TRBV27	TRBJ2-3	-	CASSLFPGTAGGSTDTQYF	TGTGCCAGCAGTTTATTCCCCGGGACAGCGGGGGGTAGCACAGATACGCAGTATTTT
11	TRBD1	TRBV6-2/TRBV6-3	TRBJ1-4	-	CASSSGTGNFF	TGTGCCAGCAGTTCCGGGACAGGGAATTTTTTT
16	-	TRBV10-2	TRBJ1-5	few	CASSDVWTELDQPQHF	TGCGCCAGCAGTGATGTGTGGACTGAATTGGATCAGCCCCAGCATTTT
12	-	TRBV12-3/TRBV12-4	TRBJ1-1	-	CASSFQGVGAFF	TGTGCCAGCAGTTTTCAGGGAGTGGGAGCTTTCTTT
17	-	TRBV18	TRBJ1-5	-	CASSPGMQGLGSEPQHF	TGTGCCAGCTCACCAGGTATGCAGGGGCTAGGATCGGAGCCCCAGCATTTT
16	TRBD1	TRBV19	TRBJ1-4	-	CASRDRGRATNEKLFF	TGTGCCAGTAGAGACAGGGGGCGCGCAACTAATGAAAAACTGTTTTTT
13	-	TRBV4-3	TRBJ2-5	-	CASSQVRSETQYF	TGCGCCAGCAGCCAAGTTAGGTCAGAGACCCAGTACTTC
16	TRBD1	TRBV4-3	TRBJ1-6	-	CASRPQTRQGQSPLHF	TGCGCCAGCCGACCGCAAACCCGACAGGGGCAATCACCCCTCCACTTT
16	TRBD1	TRBV7-9	TRBJ1-6	-	CASSSPGTAINSPLHF	TGTGCCAGCAGCTCTCCCGGGACAGCAATTAATTCACCCCTCCACTTT
12	-	TRBV3-1/TRBV3-2	TRBJ1-3	-	CASSQLENTIYF	TGTGCCAGCAGCCAGTTAGAAAACACCATATATTTT
14	TRBD2	TRBV11-3	TRBJ2-1	once	CASSPRLAGTEQFF	TGTGCCAGCAGCCCCCGACTAGCGGGGACTGAGCAGTTCTTC
13	-	TRBV19	TRBJ1-6	-	CASSSQDGSPLHF	TGTGCCAGTAGTTCTCAAGATGGATCACCCCTCCACTTT
14	TRBD1	TRBV7-2	TRBJ2-5	-	CASSFDRGRETQYF	TGTGCCAGCAGCTTCGACAGGGGGCGGGAGACCCAGTACTTC
14	-	TRBV5-8	TRBJ1-3	-	CASSLGARGNTIYF	TGTGCCAGCAGCTTGGGTGCCAGAGGAAACACCATATATTTT
16	TRBD1	TRBV27	TRBJ2-3	-	CASSPDRTGVVVTQYF	TGTGCCAGCAGCCCGGACCGGACAGGGGTCGTCGTTACGCAGTATTTT
13	-	TRBV6-5	TRBJ2-3	once	CASRSGYTDTQYF	TGTGCCAGCCGGTCAGGTTACACAGATACGCAGTATTTT
16	TRBD2	TRBV7-8	TRBJ2-3	-	CASKIVAAGGTDTQYF	TGTGCCAGCAAAATCGTAGCAGCGGGAGGCACAGATACGCAGTATTTT
15	TRBD1	TRBV27	TRBJ2-3	-	CASSLGQGVTDTQYF	TGTGCCAGCAGTTTGGGACAGGGAGTGACAGATACGCAGTATTTT